The sequence of this TCR beta chain was determined in a study of blood T cell repertoires in COVID-19. How the authors handled the data: Reference gene primer amplification gave nucleated cell count estimates. Only in-frame clones appear in the TCRdb table, and some are missing; sequencing was by immunoSEQ multiplex PCR. V and J calls and clone size are copied from that table; D and trimming were computed from the DNA. The table lists about 210,000 clones, around 80% of them singletons. Germline V gives CDR1 SGHAT, CDR2 FQNNGV. Trimming took 4 bases from V and 0 from J, leaving 19 bases between them. The CDR3 has 18 residues.

Material: peripheral blood. The chain is built from TRBV11-2 and TRBJ1-5, with unresolved D. This TCR came from a woman aged 35 to 49 with acute or convalescent COVID-19. This chain's CDR3 is CASSSRSGDTYSNQPQHF. The CDR3 DNA reads TGTGCCAGCAGCTCACGATCCGGGGATACATATAGCAATCAGCCCCAGCATTTT.